This TCR beta chain emerged from a study of blood T cell repertoires in COVID-19. Overall study context: COVID-19 samples, acute and convalescent, were from the United States, Italy and Spain. T cells, B-cell-depleted T cells, or PBMCs provided the cDNA or gDNA that served as material.

Per the original data handling: Using reference gene primer amplification, nucleated cell counts were estimated. The assay was immunoSEQ multiplex PCR, and TCRdb's table has in-frame clones only and misses some. For V, J and clone size, that table is used; D and trimming come from the DNA. The sample consists of roughly 190,000 clones, about 80% of them appearing once. Trimming pared 5 bases from V and 4 bases from J, leaving 8 bases between. There are 12 residues in the CDR3. Germline lookup yields CDR1 LNHDA and CDR2 SQIVND (reference sequence). The gene calls are TRBV19 and TRBJ1-2, with D unclear. The receptor's source is a human donor with acute or convalescent COVID-19. The donor label of this sample is uncertain. The sequenced sample was peripheral blood. The chain's CDR3 is CASSRVTYGYTF. The CDR3 DNA follows: TGTGCCAGTAGTCGGGTGACCTATGGCTACACCTTC.